Each of the 4 T cell receptor beta chains below was sequenced from the same sample in a study of T cell responses to AZD1222 COVID-19 vaccine. Libraries were prepared by immunoSEQ multiplex PCR; TCRdb keeps only in-frame clonotypes and omits some of them. Counted here are about 120,000 clones, roughly 88% occurring once; the ten biggest clones make up about 3.5%. The sequenced sample was peripheral blood, obtained on day 0 of AZD1222 vaccination. These receptors all stem from an adult in good health.

The chain recombines TRBV10-1 with TRBJ2-7; TRBD1 is a possible D gene (5 bases). This CDR3 region has 13 residues. The V end was cut by 3 bases, the J end by 3 bases, with 9 bases between. Germline V CDR1 and CDR2: WNHNN, SYGVQD (reference sequence). CDR3: CASSDRVDYEQYF. CDR3 bases: TGCGCCAGCAGTGACAGGGTTGACTACGAGCAGTACTTC.

The rearrangement uses TRBV6-6 and TRBJ2-3, with D perhaps matching TRBD1 (5 bases). Deletions cut 7 bases from V and 6 bases from J, with 17 bases between. This CDR3 is built from 14 residues. Germline V CDR1 and CDR2: MNHNY, SVGAGI (reference sequence). The CDR3 sequence: CASTPRKGSDTQYF. The CDR3 DNA reads as TGTGCCAGCACTCCCAGAAAGGGGTCGGATACGCAGTATTTT.

The chain uses TRBV7-2 and TRBJ1-2; no clear D gene. The length of the CDR3 is 13 residues. The ends were cut back, 3 bases at V and 4 bases at J, with 9 bases in the middle. Germline lookup yields CDR1 SGHTA and CDR2 FQGNSA. The CDR3 coding sequence is TGTGCCAGCAGCTTTCGGGCCGTCTATGGCTACACCTTC. As protein: CASSFRAVYGYTF.

The CDR3, as DNA: TGTGCCAGCAGCTTGTGGCAGGGTAATGAAAAACTGTTTTTT. It yields the protein CASSLWQGNEKLFF. V is TRBV7-2 and J is TRBJ1-4; D may be TRBD1 (5 bases). CDR1 and CDR2 from the germline V gene are SGHTA and FQGNSA. This CDR3 has 14 amino acids. V was shortened by 3 bases and J by 4 bases, with 9 bases between the two germline ends.